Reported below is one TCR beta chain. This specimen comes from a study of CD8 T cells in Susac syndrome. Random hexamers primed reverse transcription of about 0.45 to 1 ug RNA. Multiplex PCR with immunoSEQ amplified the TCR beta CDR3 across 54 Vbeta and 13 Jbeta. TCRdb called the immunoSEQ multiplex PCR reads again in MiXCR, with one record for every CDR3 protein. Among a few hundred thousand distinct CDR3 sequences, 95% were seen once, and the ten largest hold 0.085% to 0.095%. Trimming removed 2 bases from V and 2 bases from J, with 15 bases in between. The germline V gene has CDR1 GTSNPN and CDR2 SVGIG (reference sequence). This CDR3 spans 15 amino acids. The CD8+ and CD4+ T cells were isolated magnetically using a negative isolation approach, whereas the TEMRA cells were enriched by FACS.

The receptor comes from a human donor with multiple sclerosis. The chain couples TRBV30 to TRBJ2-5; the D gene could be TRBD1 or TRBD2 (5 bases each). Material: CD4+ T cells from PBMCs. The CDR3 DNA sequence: TGTGCCTGGAGTTCAGGGACGGGGATGCAAGAGACCCAGTACTTC. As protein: CAWSSGTGMQETQYF. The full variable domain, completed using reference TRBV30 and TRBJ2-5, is SQTIHQWPATLVQPVGSPLSLECTVEGTSNPNLYWYRQAAGRGLQLLFYSVGIGQISSEVPQNLSASRPQDRQFILSSKKLLLSDSGFYLCAWSSGTGMQETQYFGPGTRLLVL.